The present T cell receptor (beta chain) was sequenced within a study of cytomegalovirus exposure and HLA in healthy donors. PCR amplification relied on 60 Vbeta primers (plus 13 Jbeta primers). Repertoires were generated with immunoSEQ multiplex PCR, while TCRdb's copy carries only in-frame clones and drops some. The data hold around 120,000 clones, with over 60% observed a single time. V lost 4 bases, J lost 0 bases, and 13 bases lay in between. Germline V CDR1 and CDR2: MGHRA, YSYEKL. The CDR3 is 16 amino acids. The chain combines TRBV4-1 with TRBJ1-5; D is possibly TRBD1 (5 bases). Sequencing was done on a sample of PBMCs. This receptor was taken from a middle-aged woman in good health and CMV-seropositive. For the CDR3, the DNA is TGCGCCAGCAGCCCCCAGTATGGGGCTAGCAATCAGCCCCAGCATTTT. Translating gives CASSPQYGASNQPQHF.